These 30 T cell receptor beta chains came from one sample sequenced in a study of blood T cells in healthy people across ages. With a J-beta primer mix and a sample-barcoded 5' primer, a second PCR ran 7 to 11 cycles. TCRdb analysed the 5' RACE reads with MiXCR anew, one entry per CDR3 protein. The profile shows approximately 1.5 million distinct CDR3 sequences, 34% of them singletons. Sequencing was performed on blood. The receptor set was obtained from a woman aged 25 to 39 in good health.

The rearrangement joins TRBV10-3 to TRBJ2-7; tentatively, D is TRBD2 (5 bases). The V end was cut by 2 bases, the J end by 2 bases, with 7 bases between. CDR3 length: 13 residues. Germline-derived CDR1 and CDR2 are ENHRY and SYGVKD. The CDR3 protein is CAISEAGTYEQYF. CDR3 coding DNA: TGTGCCATCAGTGAGGCGGGTACCTACGAGCAGTACTTC.

This clonotype was seen only a few times. CDR3 region: CARQGANTQYF. CDR3 coding DNA: TGTGCCAGACAGGGGGCAAATACGCAGTATTTT. The chain joins TRBV7-3 to TRBJ2-3; the match to TRBD1 covers 9 bases. V shed 9 bases, J shed 7 bases, and the junction held 2 bases outside the gene matches. The CDR3 sequence is 11 residues long. Germline CDR1 SGHTA, CDR2 FQGTGA.

J is TRBJ1-2 and V is TRBV5-1, with a tentative D call TRBD1 (6 bases). This CDR3 is 15 amino acids long. Germline loops: CDR1 SGHRS, CDR2 YFSETQ. Trimming removed 1 base at V and 4 bases at J, with 14 bases between. The CDR3 region is CASSLSGGQSYGYTF. CDR3 nucleotide sequence: TGCGCCAGCAGCTTGTCCGGGGGGCAGTCCTATGGCTACACCTTC.

The chain joins TRBV3-1 to TRBJ2-3, with 8 bases that match TRBD2. The ends lost 0 bases at V and 14 bases at J; junction bases unmatched: 10. This CDR3 is 14 amino acids long. Germline V gene lookup returns CDR1 LGHDT and CDR2 YNNKEL (reference sequence). The CDR3 protein is CASSQERGTSSMYF. CDR3 DNA sequence: TGTGCCAGCAGCCAAGAAAGGGGGACTAGTTCGATGTATTTT.

This clonotype appeared a few times. This sequence joins TRBV7-2 and TRBJ1-5; tentatively, D is TRBD1 (6 bases). The CDR3 length is 15 residues. From germline, CDR1 is SGHTA and CDR2 FQGNSA. Deletions cut 1 base from V and 2 bases from J, with 9 bases between. The CDR3 DNA follows: TGTGCCAGCAGCTTAGTACAGGGCGGCAATCAGCCCCAGCATTTT. Translation: CASSLVQGGNQPQHF. Filled out from reference TRBV7-2 and TRBJ1-5, the complete variable domain reads GAGVSQSPSNKVTEKGKDVELRCDPISGHTALYWYRQSLGQGLEFLIYFQGNSAPDKSGLPSDRFSAERTGGSVSTLTIQRTQQEDSAVYLCASSLVQGGNQPQHFGDGTRLSIL.

J is TRBJ2-7 and V is TRBV3-1, with 7 nucleotides matching TRBD2. Looked up from germline, CDR1 is LGHDT and CDR2 is YNNKEL (reference sequence). CDR3 size: 16 residues. The V and J ends lost 0 bases and 1 base, in that order; junction bases with no gene match: 6. The CDR3 sequence is CASSQDIGRKSYEQYF. CDR3 bases: TGTGCCAGCAGCCAAGATATCGGGAGGAAATCCTACGAGCAGTACTTC.

About this clonotype: A junction end diverges from the germline sequence, so it may reflect a read error. The CDR3 DNA reads as TGCAGTGTTAGAGGGGACAGGGTGGGTTATGGCTACACCTTC. It yields the protein CSVRGDRVGYGYTF. This chain connects TRBV20-1 to TRBJ1-2; 9 nucleotides line up with TRBD1. CDR3 length: 14 amino acids. Germline lookup yields CDR1 DFQATT and CDR2 SNEGSKA (reference sequence).

This clonotype was detected only a few times. This rearrangement joins TRBV3-1 to TRBJ2-1, with TRBD1 matching over 10 bases. Germline values: CDR1 LGHDT, CDR2 YNNKEL (reference sequence). This CDR3 region has 11 residues. V shed 4 bases and J 14 bases; nucleotides not matched to a gene: 2. This CDR3 is CASSPGQGKFF. The CDR3 DNA is TGTGCCAGCAGCCCGGGACAGGGGAAGTTCTTC.

This clonotype was counted at least ten times. The chain carries TRBV20-1 and TRBJ2-7; no clear D gene. V gave up 4 bases and J gave up 8 bases, with 24 bases separating them. This CDR3 has 15 amino acids. Germline-derived CDR1 and CDR2 are DFQATT and SNEGSKA (reference sequence). In DNA form, the CDR3 reads TGCAGTGCTACCACCCCCCAACGGGCGGAGAGGAAGCAGTACTTC. Residues: CSATTPQRAERKQYF.

To note about this clonotype: One junction end disagrees with the germline gene, perhaps due to a read error. The rearrangement links TRBV12-3 or TRBV12-4 to TRBJ1-3; D not certain. The CDR3 contains 14 residues. CDR3 sequence (DNA): TGTGCCAGCAGTTTAGGGCGGAACGGAAGCACCATATATTTT. Translation gives CASSLGRNGSTIYF.

A few counts support this clonotype. The genes are TRBV11-1 and TRBJ2-1, with D perhaps TRBD2 (5 bases). Germline loops: CDR1 SGHAT, CDR2 FQDESV (reference sequence). Trimming removed 7 bases from V and 6 bases from J, with 13 bases in between. The CDR3 covers 13 residues. The CDR3 sequence: CASIPLASNEQFF. CDR3 bases: TGTGCCAGCATTCCCCTAGCTTCCAATGAGCAGTTCTTC.

This clonotype showed up just a few times. This rearrangement joins TRBV4-2 to TRBJ2-1; 11 positions agree with TRBD2. Germline V gene sequence: CDR1 LGHNA, CDR2 YNFKEQ. The CDR3 runs 15 residues. J was trimmed by 9 bases and V by 1 base; bases with no gene match: 5. CDR3 nucleotides: TGTGCCAGCAGCCAAGGGCAACTAGCGGGGGCTGAGCAGTTCTTC. It translates to CASSQGQLAGAEQFF.

The rearrangement links TRBV6-5 to TRBJ2-7; D is perhaps TRBD2 (7 bases). The J call may be in error: the DNA end matches TRBJ2-5 better. The CDR3 extends over 15 amino acids. Germline V gene sequence: CDR1 MNHEY, CDR2 SVGAGI. CDR3 sequence: CASSPSRGAGETQYF. DNA for the CDR3: TGTGCCAGCAGCCCCTCCCGGGGGGCTGGGGAGACCCAGTACTTC.

V gene TRBV28 combines with J gene TRBJ2-7; 12 bases are shared with TRBD2. The CDR3 is 15 residues long. The junction had 6 bases not matched to a gene; V was cut back by 6 bases and J by 3 bases. Germline CDR1 MDHEN, CDR2 SYDVKM. This chain's CDR3 is CASSPSGRGGYEQYF. For the CDR3, the DNA is TGTGCCAGCAGCCCTAGCGGGAGGGGCGGCTACGAGCAGTACTTC.

The CDR3 sequence is CASSPDGPSNGYTF. DNA for the CDR3: TGCGCCAGCAGCCCGGACGGACCCTCTAATGGCTACACCTTC. This chain links TRBV5-1 with TRBJ1-2; no reliable D call. This CDR3 contains 14 residues. Looked up from germline, CDR1 is SGHRS and CDR2 is YFSETQ. Trimming pared 4 bases from V and 6 bases from J, leaving 16 bases between. Full variable domain (missing parts from reference TRBV5-1 and TRBJ1-2): KAGVTQTPRYLIKTRGQQVTLSCSPISGHRSVSWYQQTPGQGLQFLFEYFSETQRNKGNFPGRFSGRQFSNSRSEMNVSTLELGDSALYLCASSPDGPSNGYTFGSGTRLTVV.

About this clonotype: This clone may be a read error of a much larger clone one base away. The V call is TRBV4-1, the J call TRBJ1-1, with D possibly matching TRBD1 (5 bases). Germline CDR1 reads MGHRA; CDR2 reads YSYEKL. CDR3 length: 16 residues. CDR3 loop: CANSQAPPGANTEAFF. Written as DNA, the CDR3 is TGCGCCAACAGCCAGGCCCCTCCCGGGGCGAACACTGAAGCTTTCTTT.

The chain carries TRBV5-1 and TRBJ1-2; no firm D call. There are 12 residues in the CDR3. The V and J ends lost 1 base and 7 bases respectively, with 8 bases between them. Germline loops: CDR1 SGHRS, CDR2 YFSETQ. The CDR3 protein is CASSLPDPGYTF. The CDR3 nucleotides are TGCGCCAGCAGCTTGCCGGATCCTGGCTACACCTTC.

The rearrangement joins TRBV7-9 to TRBJ2-2, with 12 positions matching TRBD2. After removal of 5 bases from V and 4 bases from J, the junction contained 14 bases not matched to a gene. CDR1 SEHNR and CDR2 FQNEAQ come from the germline V gene (reference sequence). The CDR3 is 19 amino acids. This CDR3 is CASSGYPTSGRQGTGELFF. CDR3 bases: TGTGCCAGCAGCGGATACCCGACTAGCGGGAGACAGGGCACCGGGGAGCTGTTTTTT.

This clonotype was counted only a few times. The chain joins TRBV7-2 to TRBJ1-1; tentatively, D is TRBD1 (5 bases). CDR1 and CDR2 (germline): SGHTA, FQGNSA. V gave up 5 bases and J gave up 6 bases, with 13 bases separating them. The CDR3 consists of 13 residues. The DNA of the CDR3 is TGTGCCAGCAGCCCCCGGGGGTCCCCTGAAGCTTTCTTT. Its translation: CASSPRGSPEAFF.

V and J are TRBV5-1 and TRBJ2-5; a weak D match, TRBD1 (5 bases). Trimming stripped 0 bases from V and 5 bases from J, with 17 bases between. CDR3 length equals 16 residues. Looked up from germline, CDR1 is SGHRS and CDR2 is YFSETQ. The CDR3 nucleotides read TGCGCCAGCAGCTTGGGACCGACAGTGGGGCCGGAGACCCAGTACTTC. Protein sequence: CASSLGPTVGPETQYF.

To note about this clonotype: Being one base from a much bigger clone, this may be a read error. J is TRBJ2-1 and V is TRBV29-1, with 13 bases fitting TRBD2. CDR3 size: 16 residues. The J segment lost 0 bases and the V segment lost 4 bases, leaving 3 bases of the junction unmatched. Germline V CDR1 and CDR2: SQVTM, ANQGSEA. CDR3: CSVGTSGGSSYNEQFF. CDR3 coding DNA: TGCAGCGTTGGGACTAGCGGGGGAAGCTCCTACAATGAGCAGTTCTTC.

This clonotype was found a few times. This chain uses TRBV12-3 or TRBV12-4 with TRBJ2-7, with a weak D call TRBD1 (6 bases). The J call may be faulty, since TRBJ2-5 better matches the DNA end. This CDR3 contains 15 residues. The CDR3 loop is CASRSPRDKKETQYF. In DNA form, the CDR3 reads TGTGCCAGCAGAAGCCCCCGGGACAAAAAAGAGACCCAGTACTTC.

This sequence joins TRBV20-1 and TRBJ2-1, with 11 bases lining up with TRBD2. The V gene's germline CDR1 is DFQATT and CDR2 SNEGSKA (reference sequence). After removal of 3 bases from V and 8 bases from J, the junction contained 15 bases not matched to a gene. This CDR3 is built from 17 residues. This chain's CDR3 is CSARETSGVARGDEQFF. As DNA, the CDR3 is TGCAGTGCTAGGGAGACTAGCGGGGTAGCCCGAGGCGATGAGCAGTTCTTC.

The V and J genes are TRBV20-1 and TRBJ2-7, with 10 nucleotides matching TRBD2. V lost 5 bases, J lost 4 bases, and 8 bases stayed unmatched. From germline, CDR1 is DFQATT and CDR2 SNEGSKA (reference sequence). The CDR3 totals 14 residues. CDR3 in amino acids: CSAPGLAAKYEQYF. The CDR3, as DNA: TGCAGTGCTCCCGGACTAGCGGCTAAATACGAGCAGTACTTC.

This chain uses TRBV19 with TRBJ2-5, with D possibly being TRBD2 (5 bases). Trimming pared 2 bases from V and 5 bases from J, leaving 12 bases between. The CDR3 length is 14 residues. The germline V gene has CDR1 LNHDA and CDR2 SQIVND (reference sequence). The DNA for the CDR3 is TGTGCCAGTAGTATACCTGCCTCGGGGGAGACCCAGTACTTC. Protein: CASSIPASGETQYF.

This clonotype was seen at least ten times. The chain uses TRBV7-3 and TRBJ2-6; no clear D gene. The CDR3 runs 15 residues. From germline, CDR1 is SGHTA and CDR2 FQGTGA. The V and J ends lost 2 bases and 4 bases respectively, with 9 bases between them. CDR3 region: CASSLHSSGANVLTF. The DNA for the CDR3 is TGTGCCAGCAGCTTACATAGCTCGGGGGCCAACGTCCTGACTTTC.

This clonotype has just a few counts. V gene TRBV20-1 combines with J gene TRBJ1-5; D remains unclear. V lost 1 base and J 5 bases, leaving 9 bases between the germline ends. Per the germline V gene, CDR1 is DFQATT and CDR2 is SNEGSKA (reference sequence). The CDR3 contains 13 residues. The CDR3 DNA reads TGCAGTGCTAGAGGAAGGGTAGATCAGCCCCAGCATTTT. Protein: CSARGRVDQPQHF.

The chain joins TRBV20-1 to TRBJ2-2; TRBD2 is a possible D gene (5 bases). V was trimmed by 6 bases and J by 6 bases, leaving 11 bases between them. CDR1 is DFQATT, CDR2 SNEGSKA, per germline (reference sequence). There are 12 residues in the CDR3. CDR3 sequence (DNA): TGCAGTGCCAGAACTAGATCCGGGGAGCTGTTTTTT. As protein: CSARTRSGELFF.

The chain recombines TRBV5-5 with TRBJ2-6; TRBD1 matches at 11 bases. The CDR3 runs to 18 residues. Germline loops: CDR1 SGHKS, CDR2 YYEKEE (reference sequence). Losses at the gene ends were 2 bases for V and 1 base for J; bases not matched to a gene: 5. As DNA, the CDR3 is TGTGCCAGCAGCTTTCGGACAGGGGGCGTATCTGGGGCCAACGTCCTGACTTTC. Encoded protein: CASSFRTGGVSGANVLTF. Full variable domain (rest looked up from reference TRBV5-5 and TRBJ2-6): DAGVTQSPTHLIKTRGQQVTLRCSPISGHKSVSWYQQVLGQGPQFIFQYYEKEERGRGNFPDRFSARQFPNYSSELNVNALLLGDSALYLCASSFRTGGVSGANVLTFGAGSRLTVL.

The sample holds a few counts of this clonotype. This rearrangement joins TRBV27 to TRBJ1-2; D is unresolved. CDR1 and CDR2 (germline): MNHEY, SMNVEV (reference sequence). The CDR3 totals 14 residues. Trimming took off 5 bases at V and 3 bases at J, with 13 bases between the two ends. The CDR3: CASSVDWRYYGYTF. CDR3 sequence (DNA): TGTGCCAGCAGTGTGGACTGGCGCTACTATGGCTACACCTTC.